This entry lists 17 T cell receptor beta chains sequenced from one sample in a study of response to subunit inactivated influenza vaccine (dated by TCRdb to about 2018). The receptor library was made with RT-PCR. The sequencing machine was an Illumina HiSeq 2500. TCRdb trimmed the raw reads at Q25, called clones with MiXCR and kept productive beta chains. For every CDR3 protein sequence, its rows merge into one entry that carries the most common genes and DNA. The sample records around 750,000 distinct CDR3 sequences, approximately 21% of which are singletons. Clones ranked in the top ten supply more than 8.5% of the sample. This specimen was PBMCs from blood, taken about 5 days after vaccination. These receptors all come from a man in his forties or fifties who received an inactivated influenza vaccine. Donor details come from another sample of the same person, matched by shared clones.

About this clonotype itself: Sequence at one end of the junction differs from germline and may be a read error. CDR3 in DNA: TGTGCCATCTGTGATAGCGGGGGGATCTACGAGCAGTACTTC. Its protein is CAICDSGGIYEQYF. The chain links TRBV10-3 to TRBJ2-7; 10 nucleotides line up with TRBD2. The CDR3 is 14 amino acids. Looked up from germline, CDR1 is ENHRY and CDR2 is SYGVKD.

This chain joins TRBV20-1 and TRBJ1-2; D gene ambiguous. CDR3 length: 14 residues. Germline lookup yields CDR1 DFQATT and CDR2 SNEGSKA (reference sequence). Trimming shortened V by 0 bases and J by 4 bases, and 12 bases separated the two germline ends. CDR3 DNA: TGCAGTGCTAGAGATATGGCAGGCGCCTATGGCTACACCTTC. Protein: CSARDMAGAYGYTF.

The chain has TRBV7-9 and TRBJ1-1; D uncertain. CDR1 is SEHNR, CDR2 FQNEAQ, per germline (reference sequence). The CDR3 covers 14 residues. The germline V and J ends were trimmed by 4 bases and 1 base, with 10 bases remaining between them. In DNA form, the CDR3 reads TGTGCCAGCAGCTGGTGGCCTTCGAACACTGAAGCTTTCTTT. Translation gives CASSWWPSNTEAFF.

The J gene is TRBJ2-1, the V gene TRBV20-1; 11 bases fit TRBD2. CDR3 length equals 16 residues. Germline V gene lookup returns CDR1 DFQATT and CDR2 SNEGSKA (reference sequence). After removal of 3 bases from V and 1 base from J, the junction contained 5 bases not matched to a gene. CDR3 nucleotide sequence: TGCAGTGCTAGGGAGCTAGCGGGGGGATCCTACAATGAGCAGTTCTTC. This sequence encodes CSARELAGGSYNEQFF.

The chain uses TRBV18 and TRBJ1-1; D is uncertain. Deletions cut 1 base from V and 3 bases from J, with 12 bases between. In germline, CDR1 is KGHSH, CDR2 LQKENI. The CDR3 has 15 residues. CDR3 protein: CASSPHEGADTEAFF. In DNA form, the CDR3 reads TGTGCCAGCTCACCACATGAGGGCGCGGACACTGAAGCTTTCTTT.

The CDR3 is CASSLIVTASGTSTDTQYF. CDR3 bases: TGTGCCAGCAGCTTAATTGTTACGGCGAGCGGGACTAGCACAGATACGCAGTATTTT. This rearrangement joins TRBV11-2 to TRBJ2-3; 7 bases fit TRBD2. Trimming cost V 2 bases and J 0 bases; bases outside gene matches: 14. In germline, CDR1 is SGHAT, CDR2 FQNNGV. CDR3 length: 19 residues.

CDR3: CSAALGGYEQYF. The CDR3, as DNA: TGCAGCGCCGCGCTAGGGGGCTACGAGCAGTACTTC. This chain uses TRBV29-1 with TRBJ2-7, with a possible D match to TRBD1 (6 bases). The CDR3 length is 12 residues. Trimming removed 7 bases from V and 3 bases from J, with 13 bases in between. Germline V gene sequence: CDR1 SQVTM, CDR2 ANQGSEA.

This clonotype was picked up a small number of times. The chain combines TRBV29-1 with TRBJ2-5, with 9 bases lining up with TRBD1. With 6 bases clipped from V and 4 bases from J, the junction kept 3 bases outside the gene matches. This CDR3 contains 12 residues. Germline V lookup: CDR1 SQVTM, CDR2 ANQGSEA. The CDR3 loop is CSVLGQGETQYF. CDR3 in DNA: TGCAGCGTACTGGGACAGGGAGAGACCCAGTACTTC.

This clonotype was detected a few times. V gene TRBV20-1 combines with J gene TRBJ1-2; no clear D. The CDR3 has 13 amino acids. Deletions cut 0 bases from V and 2 bases from J, with 7 bases between. Germline CDR1 reads DFQATT; CDR2 reads SNEGSKA (reference sequence). The CDR3, as DNA: TGCAGTGCTAGAGATTCCTTAAACTATGGCTACACCTTC. Its protein is CSARDSLNYGYTF.

The chain recombines TRBV9 with TRBJ2-5, with D unclear. CDR1 is SGDLS and CDR2 is YYNGEE in the germline V gene. Trimming removed 4 bases at V and 5 bases at J, with 15 bases between. The length of the CDR3 is 14 residues. CDR3 DNA sequence: TGTGCCAGCAGCCGTTCCCAGGCTATGGAGACCCAGTACTTC. Its translation: CASSRSQAMETQYF.

The chain has TRBV4-3 and TRBJ2-7, with 7 positions matching TRBD2. The CDR3 runs to 16 residues. Germline V lookup: CDR1 LGHNA, CDR2 YSLEER. Trimming cost V 0 bases and J 3 bases; bases outside gene matches: 8. The CDR3 DNA is TGCGCCAGCAGCCAAGAGGGTGCTAGCGGATACTACGAGCAGTACTTC. Translated, it gives CASSQEGASGYYEQYF.

This clonotype was counted only a few times. This chain connects TRBV4-1 to TRBJ2-1; D is perhaps TRBD1 or TRBD2 (5 bases each). The germline V gene encodes CDR1 MGHRA and CDR2 YSYEKL. The V and J ends lost 0 bases and 9 bases respectively, with 18 bases between them. This CDR3 contains 16 residues. CDR3 loop: CASSQDLPSGRREQFF. In DNA, the CDR3 is TGCGCCAGCAGCCAAGATCTTCCATCGGGACGACGTGAGCAGTTCTTC.

The chain carries TRBV9 and TRBJ2-6, with unresolved D. This CDR3 contains 15 residues. Germline V gene sequence: CDR1 SGDLS, CDR2 YYNGEE. V lost 3 bases, J lost 0 bases, and 7 bases lay in between. CDR3 DNA: TGTGCCAGCAGCGGGGCTATCTCTGGGGCCAACGTCCTGACTTTC. This codes for CASSGAISGANVLTF.

V is TRBV7-9 and J is TRBJ1-4; maybe TRBD1 (6 bases). Trimming shortened V by 5 bases and J by 0 bases, and 16 bases separated the two germline ends. The germline CDR1 and CDR2 sequences are SEHNR and FQNEAQ (reference sequence). The CDR3 is 17 residues long. The CDR3, as DNA: TGTGCCAGCAGCCCTGGACAGCTGAGTGCAACTAATGAAAAACTGTTTTTT. Its protein product is CASSPGQLSATNEKLFF.

J is TRBJ2-7 and V is TRBV2; 10 bases fit TRBD2. Germline trimming cut 8 bases from V and 0 bases from J; bases unmatched to any gene: 19. The CDR3 has 19 amino acids. In germline, CDR1 is SNHLY, CDR2 FYNNEI. The CDR3 nucleotides are TGTGCCAGCTGCCCCTCCCCCACTAGCGGGGTTACAAGCTCCTACGAGCAGTACTTC. This encodes CASCPSPTSGVTSSYEQYF.

The chain couples TRBV12-3 or TRBV12-4 to TRBJ2-3, with D perhaps matching TRBD2 (7 bases). The V gene lost 3 bases and the J gene lost 4 bases, with 17 bases spanning the gap. This CDR3 has 16 residues. For the CDR3, the DNA is TGTGCCAGCAGTTTTGCGCGGGGGCTAACAGCAGATACGCAGTATTTT. Protein sequence: CASSFARGLTADTQYF.

V gene TRBV7-2 combines with J gene TRBJ1-6; 12 bases are shared with TRBD1. The CDR3 loop spans 15 amino acids. Germline V CDR1 and CDR2: SGHTA, FQGNSA. V lost 0 bases and J lost 14; bases outside the gene matches: 5. CDR3 protein: CASSLAGQGALALHF. For the CDR3, the DNA is TGTGCCAGCAGCTTAGCGGGACAGGGGGCATTGGCCCTCCACTTT.